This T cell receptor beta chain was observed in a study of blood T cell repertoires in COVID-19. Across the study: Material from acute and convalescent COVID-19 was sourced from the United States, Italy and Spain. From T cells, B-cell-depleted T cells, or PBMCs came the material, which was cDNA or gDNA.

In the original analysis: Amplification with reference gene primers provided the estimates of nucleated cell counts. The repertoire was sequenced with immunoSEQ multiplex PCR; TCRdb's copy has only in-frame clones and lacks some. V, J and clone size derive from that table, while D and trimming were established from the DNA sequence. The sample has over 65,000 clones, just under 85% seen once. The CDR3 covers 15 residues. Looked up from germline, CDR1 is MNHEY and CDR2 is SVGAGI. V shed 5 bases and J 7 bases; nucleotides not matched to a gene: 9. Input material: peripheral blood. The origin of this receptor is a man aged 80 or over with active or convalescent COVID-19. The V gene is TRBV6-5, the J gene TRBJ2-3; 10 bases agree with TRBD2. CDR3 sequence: CASSLLAGAPNTQYF. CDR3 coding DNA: TGTGCCAGCAGTCTCCTAGCGGGGGCCCCAAATACGCAGTATTTT.